This TCR beta chain emerged from a study of T cell responses to AZD1222 COVID-19 vaccine. The protocol was immunoSEQ multiplex PCR, while the TCRdb copy is restricted to in-frame clones and leaves out a portion. This table has tens of thousands of clones, about nine tenths appearing once. This CDR3 has 15 residues. Germline V CDR1 and CDR2: SGHTA, FQGNSA. V was clipped by 4 bases and J by 9 bases, with 20 bases between them. The sequence derives from an adult who received the AZD1222 COVID-19 vaccine. The source was peripheral blood, collected 28 days after the second AZD1222 dose. The rearrangement uses TRBV7-2 and TRBJ2-3, with a tentative D call TRBD2 (5 bases). Here the CDR3 reads CASSSDYTRLWTQYF. Written as DNA, the CDR3 is TGTGCCAGCAGCTCCGACTATACTCGGCTCTGGACGCAGTATTTT.